This entry concerns a single TCR beta chain. This CDR3 has 14 residues. Trimming left V 5 bases short and J 3 bases short, with 12 bases between. CDR1 and CDR2 (germline): LNHNV, YYDKDF (reference sequence). The data were obtained in a study of blood T cell repertoires in COVID-19. Across the whole study: T cells, B-cell-depleted T cells, or PBMCs supplied cDNA or gDNA.

In the study's own analysis: Nucleated cell number was recorded as an estimate derived from reference gene primer amplification. This table comes from immunoSEQ multiplex PCR, and its TCRdb copy is limited to in-frame clones, with some not included. That table is the source of V, J and clone size, and D and trimming were worked out from the DNA. This table has approximately 350,000 clones, around 91% appearing once. The rearrangement uses TRBV15 and TRBJ2-3, with D possibly TRBD1 on 5 matching bases. Specimen: peripheral blood. The receptor comes from a woman aged 18-35 years who had recovered from COVID-19. The CDR3 sequence is CATSVGRQTDTQYF. The CDR3 nucleotides read TGTGCCACCAGCGTGGGAAGACAGACAGATACGCAGTATTTT.